The present T cell receptor (beta chain) was sequenced within a study of shared clonotypes between healthy human individuals. Study-wide points: Memory subsets generally showed smaller estimated richness than naive subsets did.

All the donors were Caucasian adults who lived in Nashville, Tennessee. Original data processing: In the immunoSEQ data, sequences were junction-only and lacked quality scores, so filtering differed. Here immunoSEQ multiplex PCR was the method, and the copy in TCRdb shows in-frame clones only, minus some. Clonal size and the V and J genes are those of that table, whereas D and trimming came from the DNA. The sample has a few million clones; more than 80% are singletons. The CDR3 extends over 14 amino acids. Germline V lookup: CDR1 SNHLY, CDR2 FYNNEI. Trimming left V 2 bases short and J 6 bases short, with 12 bases between. This clone was seen a single time. Its antigen is currently unknown.

The source of this sequence is a young man in good health. The specimen was naive CD4+ T cells sorted from blood. The subset denotes: CD45RA+ positively selected. This rearrangement joins TRBV2 to TRBJ2-3; D gene ambiguous. Written as DNA, the CDR3 is TGTGCCAGCAGTGAAATCCGGCAGCCGGATACGCAGTATTTT. Translated, it gives CASSEIRQPDTQYF.